This TCR beta chain appears in the sequencing data of a study of STAT5B mutations in CD4+ large granular lymphocyte leukemia (dated by TCRdb to about 2022). Notes on the research overall: Among the healthy controls, the CDR3 'QG' motif was associated with a particular HLA allele. Flow cytometry on FACSCanto II or FACSVerse confirmed that purified fractions exceeded 95% purity among lymphocytes. The TCRbeta repertoires of CD4+ T-cell large granular lymphocyte leukemia patients were compared with the TCRbeta repertoires of healthy blood donors. General conclusions and limits of the study: Enrichment of TRBV06-family usage was observed among the top patient clones (8/27) relative to healthy controls (2/35). The main leukemic clonotypes were found to be private to each patient, although 25% of the main leukemic clonotypes were detected at low frequency in the non-leukemic repertoires of other patients. CD4-sorted patient repertoires appeared more clonal than healthy CD4+ repertoires, and this difference persisted after removing the putative leukemic clones. The data were not HLA-matched, and the higher clonality in CD4+ T-LGLL than in CD8+ T-LGLL could be due to the relatively small sample size.

Germline trimming: 4 bases from V, 5 bases from J; junction bases outside gene matches: 6. The CDR3 holds 14 amino acids from the cysteine to the phenylalanine. The CDR3 DNA has 42 bases and is translated from base 1. The CDR1 and CDR2 encoded by the germline V gene are SGHRS and YFSETQ. As concerns this clone: Its antigen is not yet known. Per-base quality was not reported, and no clone a single base away is much larger than it.

The healthy control group was made up of a few dozen blood donors, and the Finnish Red Cross blood service supplied their buffy coats. All TCR-sequenced material derived from peripheral blood: patient blood samples and healthy donor buffy coats. Peripheral blood mononuclear cells were isolated by Ficoll-Hypaque gradient centrifugation. Magnetic purification was used to isolate CD4+ cells from the buffy coats of the healthy controls. Genomic DNA was extracted with the Gentra Puregene Cell and Tissue kit and quantified on a Qubit 2.0 fluorometer. The immunoSEQ assay at survey resolution was applied to genomic DNA for sequencing of TCRbeta rearrangements. The authors processed their data as follows. In the TCR sequencing data, the lowest productive clonotype frequency that could be detected was 2.59 x 10-5. Only productive TCRbeta rearrangements, defined as complete and in-frame sequences, were included in the analyses. Sample clonality was computed as Simpson clonality in the immunoSEQ Analyzer version 3.0. Clones were grouped by frequency into very rare, small, medium, large (1-20%) or hyperexpanded (>20%) categories. Generation probabilities were estimated with OLGA 1.2.3, V-gene circos plots were made with VDJtools, specificities were looked up in VDJdb, and CDR3 motifs were identified with GLIPH. The clones in this table, taken by TCRdb from immuneACCESS, are in-frame only. Not every clone is retained; where verified, under half of the shortfall comes from an unresolved V gene, and the cause of the rest is unknown. The V and J calls and clone size are taken from that table; D and trimming were inferred from the DNA. The sample records 31,000 or so clones, about 89% of which are singletons. The ten top clones hold over 0.35% of the sample.

This sequence uses TRBV5-1 and TRBJ1-1; TRBD1 matches 9 bases in the middle. This TCR came from a human donor in good health. Material for sequencing was CD4+ T cells from blood buffy coats. The CDR3 has the sequence CASSPRQGETEAFF. The sequenced DNA: TGCGCCAGCAGCCCTAGACAGGGGGAAACTGAAGCTTTCTTT.